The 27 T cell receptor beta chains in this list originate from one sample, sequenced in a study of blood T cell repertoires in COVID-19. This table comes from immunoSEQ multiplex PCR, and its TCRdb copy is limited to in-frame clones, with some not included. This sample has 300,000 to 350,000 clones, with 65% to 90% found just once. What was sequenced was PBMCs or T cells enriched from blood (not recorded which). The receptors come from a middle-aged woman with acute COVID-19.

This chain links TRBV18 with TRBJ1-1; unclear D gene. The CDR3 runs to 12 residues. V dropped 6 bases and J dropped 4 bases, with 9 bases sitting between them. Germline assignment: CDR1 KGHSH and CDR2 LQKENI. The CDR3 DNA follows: TGTGCCAGCTCGTCAGCGGGCACTGAAGCTTTCTTT. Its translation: CASSSAGTEAFF.

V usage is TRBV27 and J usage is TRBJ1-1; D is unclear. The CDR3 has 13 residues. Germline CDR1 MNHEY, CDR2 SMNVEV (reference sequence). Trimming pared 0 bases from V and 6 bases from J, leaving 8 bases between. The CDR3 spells CASSLSPFAEAFF. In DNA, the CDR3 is TGTGCCAGCAGTTTATCCCCTTTCGCTGAAGCTTTCTTT.

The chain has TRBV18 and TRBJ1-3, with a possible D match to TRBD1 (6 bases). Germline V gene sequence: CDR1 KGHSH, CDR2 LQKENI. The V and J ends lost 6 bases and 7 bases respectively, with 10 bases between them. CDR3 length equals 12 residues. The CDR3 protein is CASSLTGNTIYF. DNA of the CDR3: TGTGCCAGCTCGCTCACAGGGAACACCATATATTTT.

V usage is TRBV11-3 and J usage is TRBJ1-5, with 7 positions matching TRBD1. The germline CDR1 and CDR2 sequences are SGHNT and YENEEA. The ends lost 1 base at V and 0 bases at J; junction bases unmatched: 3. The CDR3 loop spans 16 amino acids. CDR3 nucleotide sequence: TGTGCCAGCAGCTTAGGACAGGGACTTAGCAATCAGCCCCAGCATTTT. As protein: CASSLGQGLSNQPQHF.

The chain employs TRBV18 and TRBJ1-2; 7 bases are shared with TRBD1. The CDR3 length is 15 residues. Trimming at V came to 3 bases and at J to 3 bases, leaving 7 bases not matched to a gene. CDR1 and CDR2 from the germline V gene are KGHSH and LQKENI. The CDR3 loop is CASSPLPGGDYGYTF. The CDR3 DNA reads TGTGCCAGCTCACCTCTGCCAGGGGGAGACTATGGCTACACCTTC.

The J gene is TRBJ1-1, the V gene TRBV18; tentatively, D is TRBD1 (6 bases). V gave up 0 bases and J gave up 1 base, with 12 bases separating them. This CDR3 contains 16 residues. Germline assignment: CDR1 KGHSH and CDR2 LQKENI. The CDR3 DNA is TGTGCCAGCTCACCACCCCCGACAGGAACGAACACTGAAGCTTTCTTT. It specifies CASSPPPTGTNTEAFF. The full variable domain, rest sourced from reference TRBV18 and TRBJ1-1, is NAGVMQNPRHLVRRRGQEARLRCSPMKGHSHVYWYRQLPEEGLKFMVYLQKENIIDESGMPKERFSAEFPKEGPSILRIQQVVRGDSAAYFCASSPPPTGTNTEAFFGQGTRLTVV.

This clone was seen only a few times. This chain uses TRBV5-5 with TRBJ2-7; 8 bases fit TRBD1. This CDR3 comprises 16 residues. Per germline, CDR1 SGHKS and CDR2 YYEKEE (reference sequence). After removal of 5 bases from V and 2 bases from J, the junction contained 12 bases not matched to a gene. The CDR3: CASSRDTGTGAYEQYF. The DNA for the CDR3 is TGTGCCAGCAGTCGTGATACCGGGACAGGAGCCTACGAGCAGTACTTC.

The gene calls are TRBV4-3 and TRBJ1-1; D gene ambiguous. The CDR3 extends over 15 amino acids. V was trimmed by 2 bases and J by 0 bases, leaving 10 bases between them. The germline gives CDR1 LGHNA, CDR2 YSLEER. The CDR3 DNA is TGCGCCAGCAGCCAAAGCGCCATTATGAACACTGAAGCTTTCTTT. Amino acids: CASSQSAIMNTEAFF.

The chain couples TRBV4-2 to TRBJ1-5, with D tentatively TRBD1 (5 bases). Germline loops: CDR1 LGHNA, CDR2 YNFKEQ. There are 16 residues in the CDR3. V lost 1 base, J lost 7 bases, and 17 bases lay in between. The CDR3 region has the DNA TGTGCCAGCAGCCAAGGGGGCCAGACAGATCTGCAGCCCCAGCATTTT. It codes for CASSQGGQTDLQPQHF.

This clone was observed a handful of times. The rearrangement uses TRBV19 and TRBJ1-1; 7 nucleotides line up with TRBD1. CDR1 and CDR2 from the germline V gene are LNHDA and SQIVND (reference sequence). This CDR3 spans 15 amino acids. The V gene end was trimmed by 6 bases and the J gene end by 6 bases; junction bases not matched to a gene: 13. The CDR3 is CASSKKGQPVSEAFF. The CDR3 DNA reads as TGTGCCAGTAGCAAAAAGGGACAGCCGGTCTCTGAAGCTTTCTTT.

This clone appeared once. The CDR3 is CASSKQGAPAPLHF. The CDR3 coding sequence is TGTGCCAGCAGTAAACAGGGGGCGCCGGCACCCCTCCACTTT. The chain employs TRBV6-5 and TRBJ1-6; 9 bases are a match to TRBD1. CDR1 MNHEY and CDR2 SVGAGI come from the germline V gene. The CDR3 contains 14 residues. J lost 11 bases, V lost 5 bases, and 7 bases had no gene match.

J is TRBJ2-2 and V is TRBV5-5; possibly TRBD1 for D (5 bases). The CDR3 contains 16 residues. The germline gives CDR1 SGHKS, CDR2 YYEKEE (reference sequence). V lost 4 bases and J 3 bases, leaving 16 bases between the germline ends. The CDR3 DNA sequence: TGTGCCAGCAGCGTTACAGGAACCCCGGACACCGGGGAGCTGTTTTTT. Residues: CASSVTGTPDTGELFF.

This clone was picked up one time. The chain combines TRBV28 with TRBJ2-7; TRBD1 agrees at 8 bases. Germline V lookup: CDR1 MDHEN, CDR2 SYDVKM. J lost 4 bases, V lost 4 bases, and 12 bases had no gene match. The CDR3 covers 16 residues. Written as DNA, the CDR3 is TGTGCCAGCAGTTCGACAGGGGCCTATTCTGAGTACGAGCAGTACTTC. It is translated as CASSSTGAYSEYEQYF.

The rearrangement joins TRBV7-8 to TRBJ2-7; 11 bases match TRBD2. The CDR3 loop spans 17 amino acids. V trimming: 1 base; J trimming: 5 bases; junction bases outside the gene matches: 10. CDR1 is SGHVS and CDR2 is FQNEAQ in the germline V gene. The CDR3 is CASSLEVAGGGGHEQYF. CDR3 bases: TGTGCCAGCAGCTTAGAGGTAGCGGGAGGGGGGGGACACGAGCAGTACTTC.

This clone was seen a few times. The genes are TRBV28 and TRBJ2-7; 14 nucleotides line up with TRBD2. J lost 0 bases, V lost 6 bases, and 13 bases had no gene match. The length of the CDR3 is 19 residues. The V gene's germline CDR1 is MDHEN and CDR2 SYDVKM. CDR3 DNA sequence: TGTGCCAGCAGCCAAGCCGGGACTAGCGGGAGCAAAACCTCCTACGAGCAGTACTTC. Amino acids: CASSQAGTSGSKTSYEQYF.

The CDR3 loop is CASSEPTRPGELFF. CDR3 nucleotide sequence: TGTGCCAGCAGTGAACCAACTAGGCCCGGGGAGCTGTTTTTT. V usage is TRBV25-1 and J usage is TRBJ2-2; perhaps TRBD2 as D (5 bases). V was clipped by 2 bases and J by 6 bases, with 10 bases between them. CDR1 is MGHDK, CDR2 SYGVNS, per germline. The CDR3 is 14 amino acids.

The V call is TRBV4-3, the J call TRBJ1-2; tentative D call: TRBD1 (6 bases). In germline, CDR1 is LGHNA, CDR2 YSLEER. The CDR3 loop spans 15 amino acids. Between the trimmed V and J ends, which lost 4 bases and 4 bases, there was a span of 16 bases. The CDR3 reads CASSRTGHEAYGYTF. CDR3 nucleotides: TGCGCCAGCAGCCGAACGGGACACGAAGCCTATGGCTACACCTTC.

This CDR3 is CASSDPGGKEGYGYTF. As DNA, the CDR3 is TGTGCCAGCAGTGACCCCGGGGGGAAGGAGGGCTATGGCTACACCTTC. The rearrangement joins TRBV25-1 to TRBJ1-2; tentatively, D is TRBD1 (5 bases). The germline CDR1 and CDR2 sequences are MGHDK and SYGVNS. The length of the CDR3 is 16 residues. V dropped 3 bases and J dropped 4 bases, with 18 bases sitting between them.

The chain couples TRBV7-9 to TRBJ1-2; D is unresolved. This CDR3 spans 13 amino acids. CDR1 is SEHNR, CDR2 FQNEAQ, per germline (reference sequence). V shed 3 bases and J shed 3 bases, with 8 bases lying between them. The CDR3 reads CASSFDPDYGYTF. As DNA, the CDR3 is TGTGCCAGCAGCTTCGATCCAGACTATGGCTACACCTTC.

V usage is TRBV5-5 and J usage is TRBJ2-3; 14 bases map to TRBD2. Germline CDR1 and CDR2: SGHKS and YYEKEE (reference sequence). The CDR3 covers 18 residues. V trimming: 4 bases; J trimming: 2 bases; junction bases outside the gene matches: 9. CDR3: CASSRGTSGRSDTDTQYF. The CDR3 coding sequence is TGTGCCAGCAGCAGAGGGACTAGCGGGAGATCGGACACAGATACGCAGTATTTT.

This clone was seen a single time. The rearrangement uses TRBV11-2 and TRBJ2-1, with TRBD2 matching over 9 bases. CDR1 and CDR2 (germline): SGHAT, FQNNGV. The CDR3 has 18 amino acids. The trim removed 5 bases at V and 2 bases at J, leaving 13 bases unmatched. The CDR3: CASSARSSGIPPYNEQFF. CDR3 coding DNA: TGTGCCAGCAGCGCGCGATCTAGCGGGATTCCCCCCTACAATGAGCAGTTCTTC.

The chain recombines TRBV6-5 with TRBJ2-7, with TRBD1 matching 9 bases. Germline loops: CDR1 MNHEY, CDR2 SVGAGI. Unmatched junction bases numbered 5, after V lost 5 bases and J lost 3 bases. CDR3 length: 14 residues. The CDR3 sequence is CASSPGTGLYEQYF. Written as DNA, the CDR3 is TGTGCCAGCAGTCCCGGGACAGGGCTCTACGAGCAGTACTTC.

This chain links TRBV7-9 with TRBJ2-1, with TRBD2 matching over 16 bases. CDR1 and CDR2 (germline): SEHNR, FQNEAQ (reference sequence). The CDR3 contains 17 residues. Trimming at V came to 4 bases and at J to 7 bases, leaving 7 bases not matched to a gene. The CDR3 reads CASSSGLAGGQGNEQFF. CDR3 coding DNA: TGTGCCAGCAGCTCGGGACTAGCGGGAGGGCAGGGGAATGAGCAGTTCTTC.

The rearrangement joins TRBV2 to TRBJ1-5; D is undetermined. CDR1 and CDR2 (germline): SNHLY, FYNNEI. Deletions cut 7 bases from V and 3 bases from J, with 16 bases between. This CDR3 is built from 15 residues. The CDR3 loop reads CASTAEGLLNQPQHF. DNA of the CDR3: TGTGCCAGCACCGCGGAAGGACTCCTCAATCAGCCCCAGCATTTT.

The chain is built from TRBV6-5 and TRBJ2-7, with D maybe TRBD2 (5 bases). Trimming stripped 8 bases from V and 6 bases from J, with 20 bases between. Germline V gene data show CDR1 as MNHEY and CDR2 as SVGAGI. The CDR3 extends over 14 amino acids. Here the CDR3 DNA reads TGTGCCAGCGGTCGAGTTGGACTTCTCCCCGAGCAGTACTTC. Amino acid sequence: CASGRVGLLPEQYF.

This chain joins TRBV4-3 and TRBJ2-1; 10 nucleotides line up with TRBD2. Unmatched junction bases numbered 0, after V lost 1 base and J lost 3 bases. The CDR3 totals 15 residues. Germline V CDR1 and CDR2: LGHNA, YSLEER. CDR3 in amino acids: CASSQASGGYNEQFF. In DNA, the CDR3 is TGCGCCAGCAGCCAAGCTAGCGGGGGCTACAATGAGCAGTTCTTC.

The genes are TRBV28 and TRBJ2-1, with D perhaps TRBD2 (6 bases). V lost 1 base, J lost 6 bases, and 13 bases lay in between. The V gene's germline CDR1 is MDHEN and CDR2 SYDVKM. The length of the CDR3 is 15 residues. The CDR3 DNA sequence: TGTGCCAGCAGTTTATATGGGACTCCTCGCAATGAGCAGTTCTTC. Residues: CASSLYGTPRNEQFF. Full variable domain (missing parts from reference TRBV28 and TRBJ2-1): DVKVTQSSRYLVKRTGEKVFLECVQDMDHENMFWYRQDPGLGLRLIYFSYDVKMKEKGDIPEGYSVSREKKERFSLILESASTNQTSMYLCASSLYGTPRNEQFFGPGTRLTVL.